One sample yielded the 29 T cell receptor beta chains listed below, sequenced in a study of cytomegalovirus exposure and HLA in healthy donors. PCR was performed using 60 Vbeta and 13 Jbeta primers. Profiled with immunoSEQ multiplex PCR; TCRdb holds only in-frame clones, not every one. The table includes 120,000 or so clones, about 80% detected once. Sequenced input: PBMCs. The receptor set was obtained from a female donor in good health and CMV-seropositive.

The rearrangement joins TRBV5-8 to TRBJ1-5; 10 bases are a match to TRBD1. CDR1 and CDR2 (germline): SGHTS, YDEGEE. V lost 4 bases and J lost 0; bases outside the gene matches: 4. CDR3 length: 16 amino acids. In nucleotides, the CDR3 is TGTGCCAGCAGCCTGGACAGGGGGATTAGCAATCAGCCCCAGCATTTT. Its protein is CASSLDRGISNQPQHF. Full variable domain (missing parts from reference TRBV5-8 and TRBJ1-5): EAGVTQSPTHLIKTRGQQATLRCSPISGHTSVYWYQQALGLGLQFLLWYDEGEERNRGNFPPRFSGRQFPNYSSELNVNALELEDSALYLCASSLDRGISNQPQHFGDGTRLSIL.

This clone came up once. The chain uses TRBV27 and TRBJ1-1; no clear D. Germline CDR1 MNHEY, CDR2 SMNVEV (reference sequence). V lost 1 base, J lost 2 bases, and 11 bases lay in between. The CDR3 runs 15 residues. CDR3 region: CASSLWATINTEAFF. CDR3 DNA: TGTGCCAGCAGTTTATGGGCCACAATAAACACTGAAGCTTTCTTT.

The chain recombines TRBV25-1 with TRBJ2-2; TRBD2 is a possible D gene (5 bases). Per the germline V gene, CDR1 is MGHDK and CDR2 is SYGVNS. This CDR3 is built from 16 residues. Trimming took 4 bases from V and 3 from J, leaving 15 bases between them. The CDR3 DNA sequence: TGTGCCAGCAGTGGGCCCCCACCAGCGGACACCGGGGAGCTGTTTTTT. Its protein product is CASSGPPPADTGELFF.

J is TRBJ2-5 and V is TRBV7-9, with 8 bases identical to TRBD1. V was pared by 5 bases and J by 4 bases, with 6 bases of the junction left unmatched. Per germline, CDR1 SEHNR and CDR2 FQNEAQ (reference sequence). The CDR3 runs 14 residues. The CDR3 coding sequence is TGTGCCAGCAGCCTTACAGGGGGAAGAGAGACCCAGTACTTC. It codes for CASSLTGGRETQYF.

CDR3 bases: TGTGCCAGCAGTGTCTTTTCCGGCACTGAAGCTTTCTTT. Encoded protein: CASSVFSGTEAFF. The genes are TRBV28 and TRBJ1-1; D gene uncertain. This CDR3 has 13 amino acids. The germline CDR1 and CDR2 sequences are MDHEN and SYDVKM. The germline V and J ends were trimmed by 5 bases and 4 bases, with 11 bases remaining between them.

The chain links TRBV6-1 to TRBJ2-5, with D maybe TRBD1 (6 bases). The DNA end favors TRBJ2-7, so the J call may be wrong. The germline V gene has CDR1 MNHNS and CDR2 SASEGT. The CDR3 loop spans 14 amino acids. For the CDR3, the DNA is TGTGCCAGCAGCGAAATACAGGGTTCCTACGAGCAGTACTTC. As protein: CASSEIQGSYEQYF.

The chain links TRBV10-3 to TRBJ2-7, with D perhaps TRBD2 (5 bases). The CDR3 loop spans 13 amino acids. Trimming removed 9 bases from V and 1 base from J, with 13 bases in between. The germline CDR1 and CDR2 sequences are ENHRY and SYGVKD. CDR3 in amino acids: CAISGTRSYEQYF. CDR3 bases: TGTGCCATTTCCGGCACTAGGTCCTACGAGCAGTACTTC.

This sequence joins TRBV10-3 and TRBJ1-1; D perhaps matches TRBD1 (6 bases). Germline CDR1 is ENHRY and CDR2 is SYGVKD. With 6 bases removed from V and 0 bases from J, the gap between germline ends came to 11 bases. This CDR3 comprises 14 residues. The CDR3 is CAIRYRDMNTEAFF. The DNA for the CDR3 is TGTGCCATCAGATACCGGGACATGAACACTGAAGCTTTCTTT.

V usage is TRBV30 and J usage is TRBJ1-2; D is perhaps TRBD1 (5 bases). Per germline, CDR1 GTSNPN and CDR2 SVGIG (reference sequence). This CDR3 comprises 16 residues. V was pared by 2 bases and J by 0 bases, with 16 bases between. CDR3 sequence reads: CAWSYRNPLANYGYTF. The CDR3 DNA follows: TGTGCCTGGAGTTACAGGAACCCCTTAGCTAACTATGGCTACACCTTC.

The genes are TRBV10-3 and TRBJ1-6; D is perhaps TRBD1 (5 bases). Germline CDR1 and CDR2: ENHRY and SYGVKD. The CDR3 has 13 residues. V lost 4 bases and J 7 bases, leaving 8 bases between the germline ends. The CDR3, as DNA: TGTGCCATCAGTGCGACAGAAAATTCACCCCTCCACTTT. Translated: CAISATENSPLHF.

The V and J genes are TRBV5-1 and TRBJ1-1; 8 bases are a match to TRBD1. From germline, CDR1 is SGHRS and CDR2 YFSETQ. This CDR3 is built from 16 residues. The junction had 8 bases not matched to a gene; V was cut back by 4 bases and J by 0 bases. The CDR3 is CASSNGQGTMNTEAFF. The CDR3 DNA follows: TGCGCCAGCAGCAATGGACAGGGTACAATGAACACTGAAGCTTTCTTT.

The rearrangement uses TRBV30 and TRBJ2-1, with D perhaps matching TRBD2 (5 bases). V was trimmed by 0 bases and J by 9 bases, leaving 6 bases between them. This CDR3 spans 11 amino acids. The V gene's germline CDR1 is GTSNPN and CDR2 SVGIG (reference sequence). CDR3 in DNA: TGTGCCTGGAGTGTACGGGGTGAGCAGTTCTTC. This translates into CAWSVRGEQFF.

CDR3 nucleotides: TGTGCCAGCAGTCTCTCTAGCTTAGGGGAAGCTTTCTTT. Translation: CASSLSSLGEAFF. The V call is TRBV6-6, the J call TRBJ1-1, with D unresolved. The CDR3 is 13 residues long. Looked up from germline, CDR1 is MNHNY and CDR2 is SVGAGI (reference sequence). V was shortened by 5 bases and J by 8 bases, with 15 bases between the two germline ends.

The chain combines TRBV4-3 with TRBJ2-7, with 7 bases fitting TRBD2. The CDR3 runs 16 residues. The germline V gene encodes CDR1 LGHNA and CDR2 YSLEER. The V gene end was trimmed by 4 bases and the J gene end by 4 bases; junction bases not matched to a gene: 13. The CDR3 DNA reads as TGCGCCAGCAGCCGCAGGGAGGGCGACGGGGATTACGAGCAGTACTTC. Translated: CASSRREGDGDYEQYF.

This clone appeared once. V usage is TRBV27 and J usage is TRBJ2-3; 7 nucleotides agree with TRBD1. CDR1 MNHEY and CDR2 SMNVEV come from the germline V gene (reference sequence). V shed 5 bases and J 2 bases; nucleotides not matched to a gene: 7. The CDR3 runs to 15 residues. The CDR3 coding sequence is TGTGCCAGCAGTCCCCCGGGACAGCACACAGATACGCAGTATTTT. This gives the protein CASSPPGQHTDTQYF.

This clone was seen only a few times. The V and J genes are TRBV28 and TRBJ1-6; D not certain. V was clipped by 7 bases and J by 7 bases, with 11 bases between them. CDR1 and CDR2 from the germline V gene are MDHEN and SYDVKM. The CDR3 extends over 13 amino acids. In DNA form, the CDR3 reads TGTGCCAGCAACCCACCCGGGAATTCACCCCTCCACTTT. Translating gives CASNPPGNSPLHF.

The V call is TRBV18, the J call TRBJ2-5; 15 nucleotides match TRBD2. The ends lost 4 bases at V and 4 bases at J; junction bases unmatched: 1. The CDR3 covers 15 residues. Germline-derived CDR1 and CDR2 are KGHSH and LQKENI. The CDR3, as DNA: TGTGCCAGCTCACGGACTAGCGGGGGGGCAGAGACCCAGTACTTC. It yields the protein CASSRTSGGAETQYF. Looking up the rest from reference TRBV18 and TRBJ2-5 gives the full variable domain: NAGVMQNPRHLVRRRGQEARLRCSPMKGHSHVYWYRQLPEEGLKFMVYLQKENIIDESGMPKERFSAEFPKEGPSILRIQQVVRGDSAAYFCASSRTSGGAETQYFGPGTRLLVL.

This rearrangement joins TRBV9 to TRBJ1-4; D perhaps matches TRBD1 (5 bases). CDR1 and CDR2 (germline): SGDLS, YYNGEE. V lost 1 base to trimming and J lost 0 bases, with 10 bases between them. CDR3 size: 16 residues. The CDR3 region has the DNA TGTGCCAGCAGCGTAAGGGGTTCGGCAACTAATGAAAAACTGTTTTTT. Translating gives CASSVRGSATNEKLFF.

The chain couples TRBV2 to TRBJ1-6; D might be TRBD1 (6 bases). Per the germline V gene, CDR1 is SNHLY and CDR2 is FYNNEI. This CDR3 has 16 residues. Trimming shortened V by 6 bases and J by 6 bases, and 18 bases separated the two germline ends. In nucleotides, the CDR3 is TGTGCCAGCAGAGCTACTACAGGGTCGGGTAATTCACCCCTCCACTTT. This translates into CASRATTGSGNSPLHF.

This chain links TRBV6-6 with TRBJ2-1; 11 nucleotides line up with TRBD2. The V and J ends lost 5 bases and 4 bases, in that order; junction bases with no gene match: 4. This CDR3 region has 15 residues. Germline V gives CDR1 MNHNY, CDR2 SVGAGI (reference sequence). CDR3 in amino acids: CASSLLAGVYNEQFF. CDR3 nucleotide sequence: TGTGCCAGCAGTCTACTAGCGGGGGTATACAATGAGCAGTTCTTC.

The chain has TRBV7-9 and TRBJ1-2; no firm D call. V was cut by 7 bases and J by 4 bases, with 19 bases left in between. The CDR3 spans 15 residues. Germline V gene lookup returns CDR1 SEHNR and CDR2 FQNEAQ (reference sequence). CDR3 region: CASTNPEQSFYGYTF. The CDR3, as DNA: TGTGCCAGCACCAATCCGGAACAGTCTTTCTATGGCTACACCTTC.

The chain joins TRBV6-5 to TRBJ1-1; a weak D match, TRBD1 (5 bases). CDR3 length: 15 amino acids. The V gene lost 2 bases and the J gene lost 7 bases, with 17 bases spanning the gap. Germline loops: CDR1 MNHEY, CDR2 SVGAGI. CDR3 DNA: TGTGCCAGCAGTTACATTTGGAGGGGCGATGGTGAAGCTTTCTTT. Amino acid sequence: CASSYIWRGDGEAFF.

This clone was observed a handful of times. The chain combines TRBV30 with TRBJ1-1, with 8 bases lining up with TRBD1. Trimming removed 2 bases from V and 7 bases from J; junction bases left unmatched: 6. This CDR3 comprises 13 residues. Germline V gives CDR1 GTSNPN, CDR2 SVGIG (reference sequence). The CDR3, as DNA: TGTGCCTGGAGTCGGACAGGGCAGGGTGAAGCTTTCTTT. This sequence encodes CAWSRTGQGEAFF.

The chain links TRBV6-5 to TRBJ1-6; no reliable D call. CDR3 length equals 16 residues. Trimming took 0 bases from V and 3 from J, leaving 9 bases between them. Germline CDR1 is MNHEY and CDR2 is SVGAGI. The CDR3 reads CASSYSPTRYNSPLHF. The CDR3 DNA sequence: TGTGCCAGCAGTTACTCCCCCACACGCTATAATTCACCCCTCCACTTT.

The V gene is TRBV2, the J gene TRBJ2-1; 8 nucleotides line up with TRBD2. With 8 bases clipped from V and 5 bases from J, the junction kept 8 bases outside the gene matches. The germline V gene has CDR1 SNHLY and CDR2 FYNNEI. The CDR3 totals 14 residues. The CDR3 here is CASELAGGNNEQFF. In nucleotides, the CDR3 is TGTGCCAGCGAGCTGGCGGGGGGAAACAATGAGCAGTTCTTC.

The V and J genes are TRBV4-3 and TRBJ2-3; possibly TRBD2 for D (6 bases). The V end was cut by 4 bases, the J end by 0 bases, with 8 bases between. This CDR3 spans 14 amino acids. Per the germline V gene, CDR1 is LGHNA and CDR2 is YSLEER. The CDR3 loop is CASSPGTSTDTQYF. The CDR3 coding sequence is TGCGCCAGCAGCCCCGGGACTAGCACAGATACGCAGTATTTT.

The chain uses TRBV6-6 and TRBJ1-2; TRBD1 matches at 10 bases. The CDR3 runs to 16 residues. V was clipped by 2 bases and J by 2 bases; unmatched bases: 5. Per the germline V gene, CDR1 is MNHNY and CDR2 is SVGAGI (reference sequence). The CDR3 nucleotides read TGTGCCAGCAGTTACCCTCGGACAGGGGGGAACTATGGCTACACCTTC. This gives the protein CASSYPRTGGNYGYTF.

This clone was counted a few times. The chain links TRBV4-2 to TRBJ1-5, with D possibly TRBD1 on 5 matching bases. Germline lookup yields CDR1 LGHNA and CDR2 YNFKEQ. The CDR3 totals 16 residues. Trimming cost V 1 base and J 4 bases, with 14 bases left between them. The CDR3, as DNA: TGTGCCAGCAGCCAAGTTCCTCTCCGGGGGAATCAGCCCCAGCATTTT. Translation: CASSQVPLRGNQPQHF.

This clone was seen more than once but under ten times. The gene calls are TRBV18 and TRBJ1-6; TRBD1 agrees at 9 bases. Unmatched junction bases numbered 8, after V lost 4 bases and J lost 10 bases. Germline CDR1 is KGHSH and CDR2 is LQKENI. CDR3 length: 15 residues. CDR3 in DNA: TGTGCCAGCTCACTCAACACAGGGGGCCACTCACCCCTCCACTTT. This encodes CASSLNTGGHSPLHF.